This entry lists 32 T cell receptor beta chains sequenced from one sample in a study of identical twins. One entry per CDR3 protein results from TCRdb running MiXCR on the 5' RACE reads. The table includes approximately 690,000 distinct CDR3 sequences, roughly 6% detected once. What was sequenced was naive T cells sorted from blood. The receptors here all came from a man aged 18-30 years in good health.

This clonotype has more than one count but fewer than ten. The chain carries TRBV5-1 and TRBJ2-1; TRBD2 agrees at 13 bases. Germline values: CDR1 SGHRS, CDR2 YFSETQ. This CDR3 comprises 16 residues. J lost 4 bases, V lost 4 bases, and 5 bases had no gene match. CDR3 bases: TGCGCCAGCAGCCGTGGGACTAGCGGGGAATACAATGAGCAGTTCTTC. It specifies CASSRGTSGEYNEQFF.

CDR3 bases: TGTGCCAGCAGCCCTGGGGCCGGGAAGAACACTGAAGCTTTCTTT. Translated, it gives CASSPGAGKNTEAFF. The chain links TRBV3-1 to TRBJ1-1; perhaps TRBD1 as D (5 bases). Germline CDR1 reads LGHDT; CDR2 reads YNNKEL (reference sequence). The CDR3 loop spans 15 amino acids. V lost 4 bases to trimming and J lost 1 base, with 13 bases between them.

This chain joins TRBV5-1 and TRBJ2-3; D possibly corresponds to TRBD2 (5 bases). The CDR3 length is 15 residues. The germline CDR1 and CDR2 sequences are SGHRS and YFSETQ. Trimming stripped 3 bases from V and 0 bases from J, with 11 bases between. CDR3: CASSSGVASTDTQYF. For the CDR3, the DNA is TGCGCCAGCAGCTCCGGGGTGGCTAGCACAGATACGCAGTATTTT.

At least ten counts were recorded for this clonotype. This chain uses TRBV20-1 with TRBJ2-3; D unresolved. The CDR3 length is 13 residues. Germline V gives CDR1 DFQATT, CDR2 SNEGSKA (reference sequence). CDR3 in amino acids: CSETNRGADTQYF. As DNA, the CDR3 is TGCAGCGAAACCAACAGAGGCGCAGATACGCAGTATTTT.

This clonotype has at least ten counts. V is TRBV7-2 and J is TRBJ2-5; 7 positions match TRBD1. The V gene end was trimmed by 7 bases and the J gene end by 4 bases; junction bases not matched to a gene: 12. CDR3 length equals 15 residues. The germline V gene encodes CDR1 SGHTA and CDR2 FQGNSA. In nucleotides, the CDR3 is TGTGCCAGCACCCCTGCGGAACAGGGGAGAGAGACCCAGTACTTC. It specifies CASTPAEQGRETQYF.

This clonotype appeared many times. The V call is TRBV12-3 or TRBV12-4, the J call TRBJ1-1; TRBD1 is a possible D gene (6 bases). The V end lost 3 bases, the J end lost 4 bases, and 15 bases lay between the germline ends. The CDR3 runs 15 residues. The CDR3 region is CASSFSGGAGTEAFF. The CDR3, as DNA: TGTGCCAGCAGTTTTTCGGGGGGGGCAGGCACTGAAGCTTTCTTT.

The chain employs TRBV12-3 or TRBV12-4 and TRBJ2-7; 9 positions agree with TRBD2. Trimming cost V 6 bases and J 6 bases; bases outside gene matches: 9. The CDR3 sequence is 14 residues long. The DNA of the CDR3 is TGTGCCAGCAGGCCTAGCGGGACTGGGGGCGAGCAGTACTTC. Protein sequence: CASRPSGTGGEQYF.

This clonotype has at least ten counts. This chain joins TRBV20-1 and TRBJ1-4, with no clear D. Germline assignment: CDR1 DFQATT and CDR2 SNEGSKA (reference sequence). This CDR3 spans 17 amino acids. Trimming took 3 bases from V and 0 from J, leaving 17 bases between them. Here the CDR3 reads CSASSTKIFATNEKLFF. CDR3 DNA: TGCAGTGCTAGTTCCACAAAGATCTTTGCAACTAATGAAAAACTGTTTTTT.

This clonotype was observed a few times. The rearrangement joins TRBV29-1 to TRBJ2-7, with 7 positions matching TRBD1. This CDR3 comprises 16 residues. V dropped 6 bases and J dropped 4; count of bases not matched to a gene: 18. The germline gives CDR1 SQVTM, CDR2 ANQGSEA. The CDR3: CSVPVLDRQGGYEQYF. DNA of the CDR3: TGCAGCGTCCCCGTATTGGATCGACAGGGCGGGTACGAGCAGTACTTC.

The CDR3 DNA follows: TGTGCCAGCTCACTTAAAAGGGATAGCTACGAGCAGTACTTC. Protein sequence: CASSLKRDSYEQYF. The rearrangement joins TRBV18 to TRBJ2-7; no reliable D call. V was pared by 4 bases and J by 3 bases, with 13 bases between. The CDR3 sequence is 14 residues long. Looked up from germline, CDR1 is KGHSH and CDR2 is LQKENI.

In its sample, this clonotype was seen a few times. The gene calls are TRBV9 and TRBJ2-2; 7 nucleotides line up with TRBD1. CDR3 length: 16 residues. Germline CDR1 reads SGDLS; CDR2 reads YYNGEE. V shed 2 bases, J shed 1 base, and the junction held 5 bases outside the gene matches. Here the CDR3 DNA reads TGTGCCAGCAGCGTGACTGGACAGGTGAACACCGGGGAGCTGTTTTTT. This encodes CASSVTGQVNTGELFF.

This clonotype was recorded many times. The V call is TRBV20-1, the J call TRBJ2-2; D is uncertain. Per germline, CDR1 DFQATT and CDR2 SNEGSKA (reference sequence). The CDR3 covers 16 residues. The germline V and J ends were trimmed by 0 bases and 1 base, with 12 bases remaining between them. CDR3 DNA: TGCAGTGCTAGAGATCCTACCATCGGGAACACCGGGGAGCTGTTTTTT. Translating it yields CSARDPTIGNTGELFF.

This clonotype has at least ten counts. The chain uses TRBV5-1 and TRBJ1-4, with D maybe TRBD1 (5 bases). V lost 1 base and J lost 13, with 11 bases in between. This CDR3 has 12 amino acids. The germline CDR1 and CDR2 sequences are SGHRS and YFSETQ. The CDR3 DNA reads TGCGCCAGCAGCTTGAGGGGTCGGACACTGTTTTTT. Translation gives CASSLRGRTLFF.

The sample holds many counts of this clonotype. The V call is TRBV6-1, the J call TRBJ2-3, with 10 bases matching TRBD2. CDR1 MNHNS and CDR2 SASEGT come from the germline V gene. This CDR3 spans 15 amino acids. J lost 7 bases, V lost 5 bases, and 9 bases had no gene match. CDR3: CASSLLAGEKNTQYF. The CDR3 DNA reads TGTGCCAGCAGTCTTCTAGCGGGAGAAAAGAATACGCAGTATTTT.

This clonotype was picked up many times. The rearrangement links TRBV28 to TRBJ2-1, with D perhaps assigned TRBD1 or TRBD2 (5 bases each). Germline CDR1 and CDR2: MDHEN and SYDVKM. The CDR3 runs to 16 residues. V was cut by 3 bases and J by 0 bases, with 12 bases left in between. Here the CDR3 reads CASSFWDQSSYNEQFF. CDR3 bases: TGTGCCAGCAGTTTCTGGGACCAGAGCTCCTACAATGAGCAGTTCTTC.

This clonotype has a count of ten or more. V usage is TRBV27 and J usage is TRBJ2-5; D unresolved. Trimming took off 2 bases at V and 2 bases at J, with 6 bases between the two ends. Per the germline V gene, CDR1 is MNHEY and CDR2 is SMNVEV (reference sequence). The CDR3 sequence is 13 residues long. The CDR3 loop reads CASSLTPQETQYF. DNA for the CDR3: TGTGCCAGCAGTTTAACCCCTCAAGAGACCCAGTACTTC.

This clonotype occurred a few times. The chain's CDR3 is CASSGQGEDTQYF. CDR3 nucleotides: TGTGCCAGCAGCGGACAGGGGGAAGATACGCAGTATTTT. The gene calls are TRBV12-3 or TRBV12-4 and TRBJ2-3; 10 nucleotides match TRBD1. The junction had 2 bases not matched to a gene; V was cut back by 6 bases and J by 5 bases. The CDR3 is 13 residues long.

Details on this clonotype: A much larger clonotype is one base distant, so this may be a read error. The conserved phenylalanine or tryptophan normally closing the CDR3 is absent here, so this likely arose from a read error. Because the CDR3's place on the DNA is in doubt, the DNA is left out and the CDR3 is given as listed by TCRdb. V and J are TRBV12-3 or TRBV12-4 and TRBJ1-2. The CDR3 contains 12 residues when both ends are counted. CDR3 protein: CASSLALQPSNY.

V and J are TRBV25-1 and TRBJ2-3; 9 bases match TRBD1. The CDR3 totals 17 residues. Trimming at V came to 2 bases and at J to 4 bases, leaving 10 bases not matched to a gene. Germline CDR1 MGHDK, CDR2 SYGVNS. DNA for the CDR3: TGTGCCAGCAGTGAACCTACAGGGGGCAGGCGGGCAGATACGCAGTATTTT. This sequence encodes CASSEPTGGRRADTQYF.

In this sample, this clonotype turned up a few times. This chain connects TRBV6-1 to TRBJ1-5, with D uncertain. The germline V gene encodes CDR1 MNHNS and CDR2 SASEGT. V lost 7 bases and J 3 bases, leaving 10 bases between the germline ends. There are 13 residues in the CDR3. CDR3 bases: TGTGCCAGCACTAAGGAAAACAATCAGCCCCAGCATTTT. This gives the protein CASTKENNQPQHF.

The chain recombines TRBV9 with TRBJ2-6; the match to TRBD1 covers 9 bases. Germline lookup yields CDR1 SGDLS and CDR2 YYNGEE. CDR3 length: 18 amino acids. J gave up 2 bases and V 3 bases, and 9 bases lay outside the gene matches. CDR3 in DNA: TGTGCCAGCAGCGGGGATATACGGACAGGGGCTGGGGCCAACGTCCTGACTTTC. Translated: CASSGDIRTGAGANVLTF.

This clonotype was recorded at least ten times. The chain has TRBV29-1 and TRBJ2-1; 9 bases line up with TRBD2. Germline assignment: CDR1 SQVTM and CDR2 ANQGSEA. CDR3 length equals 15 residues. J lost 9 bases, V lost 4 bases, and 13 bases had no gene match. The CDR3: CSVGNEAGGMGEQFF. DNA of the CDR3: TGCAGCGTTGGGAACGAAGCGGGAGGTATGGGTGAGCAGTTCTTC.

This chain uses TRBV12-3 or TRBV12-4 with TRBJ2-7; 7 bases match TRBD1. This CDR3 has 14 amino acids. Germline trimming cut 3 bases from V and 0 bases from J; bases unmatched to any gene: 2. The CDR3 here is CASSFRGTSYEQYF. Written as DNA, the CDR3 is TGTGCCAGCAGTTTCAGGGGGACCTCCTACGAGCAGTACTTC.

The table lists this clonotype with many counts. This rearrangement joins TRBV24-1 to TRBJ2-1; the match to TRBD2 covers 7 bases. Germline V gene sequence: CDR1 KGHDR, CDR2 SFDVKD. CDR3 length: 14 residues. V gave up 5 bases and J gave up 8 bases; unmatched junction bases: 8. CDR3 residues: CATSVSGNRYEQFF. CDR3 sequence (DNA): TGTGCCACCAGTGTGAGCGGGAACAGATATGAGCAGTTCTTC.

The sample holds many counts of this clonotype. V usage is TRBV29-1 and J usage is TRBJ2-2; TRBD1 is a possible D gene (5 bases). Germline CDR1 and CDR2: SQVTM and ANQGSEA. The V end lost 3 bases, the J end lost 0 bases, and 11 bases lay between the germline ends. The CDR3 extends over 15 amino acids. The CDR3 nucleotides are TGCAGCGTTGAGCCAGGACAACCGAACACCGGGGAGCTGTTTTTT. Its protein product is CSVEPGQPNTGELFF.

Many counts were recorded for this clonotype. The chain joins TRBV7-8 to TRBJ2-1; TRBD1 agrees at 11 bases. The junction had 3 bases not matched to a gene; V was cut back by 1 base and J by 4 bases. Germline CDR1 SGHVS, CDR2 FQNEAQ. This CDR3 has 16 amino acids. CDR3 coding DNA: TGTGCCAGCAGCTTAGAGGGACAGGGGGTGTACAATGAGCAGTTCTTC. Protein sequence: CASSLEGQGVYNEQFF.

The chain has TRBV5-1 and TRBJ2-6; tentative D call: TRBD2 (6 bases). This CDR3 has 16 amino acids. Trimming shortened V by 4 bases and J by 2 bases, and 13 bases separated the two germline ends. Germline V gives CDR1 SGHRS, CDR2 YFSETQ. The CDR3 reads CASSRFGGTGANVLTF. In nucleotides, the CDR3 is TGCGCCAGCAGCCGGTTCGGGGGAACTGGGGCCAACGTCCTGACTTTC.

The table lists this clonotype with many counts. This rearrangement joins TRBV9 to TRBJ2-1; TRBD2 is a possible D gene (6 bases). Trimming stripped 0 bases from V and 3 bases from J, with 10 bases between. The CDR3 consists of 15 residues. CDR1 and CDR2 (germline): SGDLS, YYNGEE. CDR3: CASSVDLSGYNEQFF. In nucleotides, the CDR3 is TGTGCCAGCAGCGTAGATCTTAGCGGCTACAATGAGCAGTTCTTC.

This clonotype was observed many times. The V and J genes are TRBV7-2 and TRBJ1-5; no reliable D call. CDR1 and CDR2 (germline): SGHTA, FQGNSA. Trimming shortened V by 4 bases and J by 2 bases, and 9 bases separated the two germline ends. The CDR3 sequence is 14 residues long. The CDR3 here is CASSSPGRNQPQHF. The CDR3 nucleotides are TGTGCCAGCAGCTCTCCGGGCCGCAATCAGCCCCAGCATTTT.

In this sample, this clonotype turned up a few times. This chain connects TRBV7-2 to TRBJ2-1; unclear D gene. Trimming left V 1 base short and J 12 bases short, with 13 bases between. This CDR3 spans 13 amino acids. Germline V lookup: CDR1 SGHTA, CDR2 FQGNSA. The CDR3 sequence: CASSLDDVARQFF. The CDR3 nucleotides read TGTGCCAGCAGCTTAGACGACGTGGCAAGGCAGTTCTTC.

This clonotype was counted at least ten times. This chain connects TRBV6-2 or TRBV6-3 to TRBJ2-1; possible D gene TRBD2, 5 bases. Trimming cost V 0 bases and J 12 bases, with 6 bases left between them. Germline V gene data show CDR1 as MNHEY and CDR2 as SVGEGT. CDR3 length: 11 residues. The CDR3 here is CASSYSLAQFF. DNA of the CDR3: TGTGCCAGCAGTTACTCGCTAGCGCAGTTCTTC.

This clonotype was detected ten times or more. J is TRBJ2-7 and V is TRBV11-2; no clear D. Germline CDR1 is SGHAT and CDR2 is FQNNGV. This CDR3 has 13 amino acids. V shed 3 bases and J shed 3 bases, with 9 bases lying between them. In DNA form, the CDR3 reads TGTGCCAGCAGCTTTGGACGGGTCTACGAGCAGTACGTC. Protein sequence: CASSFGRVYEQYV.